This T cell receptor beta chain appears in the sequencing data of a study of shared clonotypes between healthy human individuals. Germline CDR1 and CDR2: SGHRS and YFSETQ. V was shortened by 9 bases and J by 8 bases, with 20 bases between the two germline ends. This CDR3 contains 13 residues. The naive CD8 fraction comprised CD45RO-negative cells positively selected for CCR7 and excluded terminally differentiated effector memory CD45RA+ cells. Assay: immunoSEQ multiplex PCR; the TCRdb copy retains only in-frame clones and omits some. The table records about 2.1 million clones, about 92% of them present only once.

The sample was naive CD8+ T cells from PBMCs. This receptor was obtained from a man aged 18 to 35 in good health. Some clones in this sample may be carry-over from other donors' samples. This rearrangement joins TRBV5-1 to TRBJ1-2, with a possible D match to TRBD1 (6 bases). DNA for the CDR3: TGCGCCACCGCCAGTGGGGGCTTGGAAGGCTACACCTTC. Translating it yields CATASGGLEGYTF.